This T cell receptor beta chain comes out of a study of blood T cells in healthy people across ages. Per the germline V gene, CDR1 is SQVTM and CDR2 is ANQGSEA. V lost 6 bases and J 0 bases, leaving 11 bases between the germline ends. The CDR3 length is 13 residues. There are a few counts of this clonotype. Through a sample-barcoded 5' primer and a J-beta primer mix, a second PCR was run for roughly 6 to 12 cycles. TCRdb ran MiXCR on the 5' RACE reads and lists one entry per CDR3 protein. The repertoire has around 1.5 million distinct CDR3 sequences, around 59% of them found once; the top ten carry under 8.5%.

The sequenced sample was blood. This TCR derives from a man aged 18 to 35 in good health. The gene calls are TRBV29-1 and TRBJ2-5; maybe TRBD1 (6 bases). This CDR3 reads CSVWTVYQETQYF. Written as DNA, the CDR3 is TGCAGCGTGTGGACAGTGTACCAAGAGACCCAGTACTTC.